These 15 T cell receptor beta chains were all obtained from the same sample, sequenced in a study of CD8+ T cells in alopecia areata. Extracted RNA was reverse transcribed into cDNA, the sequencing template. Profiled with immunoSEQ multiplex PCR; TCRdb holds only in-frame clones, not every one. Of roughly 120,000 clones in the sample, roughly 66% were seen once. The sample consisted of CD4+ T cells sorted from blood. The receptors originated from a human donor in good health.

This clone was seen a handful of times. This rearrangement joins TRBV29-1 to TRBJ2-3; 7 bases line up with TRBD2. The CDR3 spans 10 residues. Germline V lookup: CDR1 SQVTM, CDR2 ANQGSEA. With 7 bases clipped from V and 5 bases from J, the junction kept 0 bases outside the gene matches. In DNA, the CDR3 is TGCAGCGCGGGGGGAGATACGCAGTATTTT. It yields the protein CSAGGDTQYF.

A single count supports this clone. The rearrangement links TRBV4-1 to TRBJ2-3; 10 bases map to TRBD2. Germline values: CDR1 MGHRA, CDR2 YSYEKL. The V and J ends lost 0 bases and 5 bases, in that order; junction bases with no gene match: 5. There are 16 residues in the CDR3. CDR3 loop: CASSQERAGGIDTQYF. CDR3 coding DNA: TGCGCCAGCAGCCAAGAAAGAGCGGGGGGGATAGATACGCAGTATTTT.

This chain links TRBV7-9 with TRBJ2-7, with TRBD1 matching over 7 bases. J lost 0 bases, V lost 3 bases, and 2 bases had no gene match. The CDR3 is made up of 14 amino acids. Germline V lookup: CDR1 SEHNR, CDR2 FQNEAQ (reference sequence). The CDR3 is CASSFDRDSYEQYF. DNA of the CDR3: TGTGCCAGCAGCTTTGACAGGGACTCCTACGAGCAGTACTTC.

This clone was observed a handful of times. The rearrangement joins TRBV29-1 to TRBJ1-5, with D tentatively TRBD1 (5 bases). V lost 6 bases to trimming and J lost 11 bases, with 17 bases between them. Per the germline V gene, CDR1 is SQVTM and CDR2 is ANQGSEA. CDR3 length: 12 residues. The chain's CDR3 is CSVGGDGGSQHF. CDR3 bases: TGCAGCGTGGGGGGGGACGGAGGATCCCAGCATTTT. Full variable domain (missing parts from reference TRBV29-1 and TRBJ1-5): SAVISQKPSRDICQRGTSLTIQCQVDSQVTMMFWYRQQPGQSLTLIATANQGSEATYESGFVIDKFPISRPNLTFSTLTVSNMSPEDSSIYLCSVGGDGGSQHFGDGTRLSIL.

This chain joins TRBV5-1 and TRBJ2-5; D unresolved. CDR3 size: 16 residues. Germline V gene lookup returns CDR1 SGHRS and CDR2 YFSETQ. The V gene lost 4 bases and the J gene lost 10 bases, with 26 bases spanning the gap. The CDR3 nucleotides read TGCGCCAGCAGCCCGCGAGCTGCTTCCGGACCCCTCAACCAGTACTTC. Protein product: CASSPRAASGPLNQYF.

The chain is built from TRBV6-5 and TRBJ2-2; D not certain. The germline V and J ends were trimmed by 1 base and 3 bases, with 3 bases remaining between them. In germline, CDR1 is MNHEY, CDR2 SVGAGI. The CDR3 spans 13 residues. The CDR3 loop reads CASSYWDTGELFF. The CDR3 nucleotides read TGTGCCAGCAGTTACTGGGACACCGGGGAGCTGTTTTTT.

The chain combines TRBV6-1 with TRBJ2-3; 11 bases line up with TRBD1. The ends lost 6 bases at V and 6 bases at J; junction bases unmatched: 8. This CDR3 comprises 15 residues. Germline loops: CDR1 MNHNS, CDR2 SASEGT. As DNA, the CDR3 is TGTGCCAGCAGACGGGGACAGGGGGGAAGGGATACGCAGTATTTT. This translates into CASRRGQGGRDTQYF.

This rearrangement joins TRBV4-2 to TRBJ2-2; D uncertain. The V end was cut by 3 bases, the J end by 0 bases, with 11 bases between. This CDR3 contains 16 residues. Germline V lookup: CDR1 LGHNA, CDR2 YNFKEQ. CDR3 in amino acids: CASSHPRNTNTGELFF. The CDR3 DNA follows: TGTGCCAGCAGCCATCCCAGGAACACGAACACCGGGGAGCTGTTTTTT.

The rearrangement joins TRBV7-6 to TRBJ2-7, with 8 bases aligning to TRBD2. The CDR3 sequence is 16 residues long. Germline V gives CDR1 SGHVS, CDR2 FNYEAQ. V shed 5 bases, J shed 7 bases, and the junction held 16 bases outside the gene matches. CDR3 loop: CASSLRGSGVLREQYF. CDR3 DNA: TGTGCCAGCAGCCTTCGGGGTAGCGGGGTATTGCGGGAGCAGTACTTC. The full variable domain, with the rest looked up from reference TRBV7-6 and TRBJ2-7, is GAGVSQSPRYKVTKRGQDVALRCDPISGHVSLYWYRQALGQGPEFLTYFNYEAQQDKSGLPNDRFSAERPEGSISTLTIQRTEQRDSAMYRCASSLRGSGVLREQYFGPGTRLTVT.

This clone occurred a few times. The V call is TRBV7-2, the J call TRBJ2-3, with D tentatively TRBD1 (6 bases). In germline, CDR1 is SGHTA, CDR2 FQGNSA. This CDR3 spans 15 amino acids. Trimming pared 0 bases from V and 2 bases from J, leaving 9 bases between. The CDR3 region has the DNA TGTGCCAGCAGCTTAGCGGGGGACAACACAGATACGCAGTATTTT. Translation: CASSLAGDNTDTQYF.

The rearrangement uses TRBV30 and TRBJ1-1; D unclear. The CDR3 covers 11 residues. Germline values: CDR1 GTSNPN, CDR2 SVGIG (reference sequence). V was trimmed by 4 bases and J by 1 base, leaving 4 bases between them. DNA for the CDR3: TGTGCCTGGACCAGGAACACTGAAGCTTTCTTT. It yields the protein CAWTRNTEAFF.

This clone occurred once. At the DNA level, this CDR3 is encoded by other sequences in the same sample as well. This rearrangement joins TRBV29-1 to TRBJ1-1; D is uncertain. CDR3 length: 12 amino acids. CDR1 SQVTM and CDR2 ANQGSEA come from the germline V gene. V lost 6 bases and J lost 2, with 10 bases in between. DNA for the CDR3: TGCAGCGTCCGGACGGATAACACTGAAGCTTTCTTT. It specifies CSVRTDNTEAFF.

The V gene is TRBV5-4, the J gene TRBJ1-1, with 8 bases identical to TRBD1. The CDR3 has 16 amino acids. J lost 6 bases, V lost 4 bases, and 14 bases had no gene match. Germline V CDR1 and CDR2: SGHNT, YYREEE (reference sequence). CDR3 sequence (DNA): TGTGCCAGCAGCCCGAAGACGGACAGGGTGACCTCTGAAGCTTTCTTT. Translation gives CASSPKTDRVTSEAFF.

Only a few counts were recorded for this clone. The chain has TRBV4-2 and TRBJ1-2; D not certain. The CDR3 spans 12 residues. V dropped 8 bases and J dropped 1 base, with 8 bases sitting between them. Germline V gene lookup returns CDR1 LGHNA and CDR2 YNFKEQ. The CDR3 sequence: CASGLLNYGYTF. Here the CDR3 DNA reads TGTGCCAGCGGGCTCCTTAACTATGGCTACACCTTC.

The chain links TRBV25-1 to TRBJ2-7; 9 nucleotides agree with TRBD1. The CDR3 contains 14 residues. CDR1 and CDR2 from the germline V gene are MGHDK and SYGVNS. Trimming at V came to 5 bases and at J to 0 bases, leaving 2 bases not matched to a gene. Here the CDR3 reads CASSPGQGSYEQYF. Written as DNA, the CDR3 is TGTGCCAGCAGTCCGGGACAGGGCTCCTACGAGCAGTACTTC.